This section outlines one TCR beta chain sequence together with its context. Its antigen is unknown. No much larger clone is present one base from it, and per-base qualities are unavailable. The sample originates from a study of blood T cells in healthy people across ages (dated by TCRdb to 2013 to 2016). In the study overall: In model experiments, roughly one uniquely barcoded TCR beta cDNA molecule per two T cells was captured by template switching. The donors were split into four age groups: young (average about 16 years), middle-aged (about 40), aged (about 62) and long-lived (over 75). Using the same blood draw, the study looked at two additional independent replicas of 1 million unique cDNA reads for two donors, one aged 18 to 30 and the other aged 80 or older. To track age-related changes in TCR beta repertoire diversity, the study relied on deep sequencing normalized with unique cDNA molecular identifiers. Donors of different ages were randomly distributed across sequencing lanes to avoid experimental bias.

The full study reports these points: Compared with the aged group, more naive CD4+ T cells, fewer expanded clones and increased TCR diversity were shown by the long-lived group, suggesting age selection. Conclusive comparison of naive and antigen-experienced compartments was prevented by the profiling of bulk unsorted PBMCs. Observed TCR beta diversity per million T cells fell roughly linearly with age, and a significant reduction was already apparent by age around 40. Estimates of total diversity based on one million sequenced T cells were regarded as lower bounds and as underestimates. Because donor CMV infection status was unknown, age-related changes in expanded clonotypes were potentially confounded. A strong correlation was found between observed TCR beta diversity and the percentage of naive T cells measured by flow cytometry.

V is clipped by 4 bases and J by 0 bases, and the sequence between their germline boundaries is 9 bases long. From its cysteine to its phenylalanine, the CDR3 spans 14 amino acids. The sequence is cut down to CDR3 DNA, 42 bases in frame from base 1. CDR1 and CDR2, looked up from the germline V gene, are SNHLY and FYNNEI. Library method: 5' RACE. Sequencing instrument: Illumina HiSeq 2500. A second PCR of about 6 to 11 cycles was performed with a sample-barcoded 5' primer and a J-beta primer mix. A unique molecular identifier was introduced onto each TCR beta cDNA molecule by a template-switch 5' adaptor carrying 12 random nucleotides. Each sample yielded at least 3 million CDR3-containing paired-end reads. All of the RNA was converted into first-strand cDNA using the Mint cDNA synthesis kit, with a TRBC-specific oligonucleotide serving as the primer. All cDNA was treated with uracil-DNA glycosylase and then went through a first 18-cycle PCR with the universal primers M1SS and BC2_uni_R. Under the source paper's analysis protocol: Each sample was normalized by randomly selecting 1 million high-quality reads, each carrying a distinct molecular identifier. Reads sharing molecular identifiers were discarded rather than binned into consensus sequences. MiTCR, set to a Q25 quality threshold and the strictest error-elimination algorithm, was used for CDR3 identification, clonotype clustering and error correction. A nonparametric unseen species model using Euler transformation provided a lower-bound estimate of total TCR beta diversity. TCRdb reworked the public reads: Q25 trimming with fastp, MiXCR clone assembly, productive beta chains retained. Rows merge per CDR3 protein into single entries with the most common DNA and genes. Clone size and V and J calls follow TCRdb, not the original study. This sample holds hundreds of thousands of distinct CDR3 sequences; under 25% were observed only once. The ten most abundant clones make up 3.6% of the sample.

Donors were a few dozen systemically healthy Caucasian individuals from Russia aged roughly 6 to 100 years. Each donor gave ten milliliters of peripheral blood, drawn into EDTA-treated Vacutainer tubes. Ficoll-Paque density-gradient centrifugation was used to isolate PBMCs, with at least 6 million obtained per sample. Trizol reagent was used to extract total RNA from the PBMCs, yielding at least 5.5 micrograms per sample. The percentages of naive CD45RAhigh/CD27high T cells were determined by flow cytometry on a PBMC aliquot from every donor. The chain is made from TRBV2 and TRBJ1-1; the D segment cannot be called with confidence. This TCR was sampled from a man in his 70s in good health. The sequenced material came from blood. The sequence in DNA is TGTGCCAGCAGTGTAGGAGGCATGAACACTGAAGCTTTCTTT. The translation is CASSVGGMNTEAFF.